This T cell receptor beta chain was captured by sequencing in a study of cytotoxic CD8 clonotypes in ibrutinib-treated CLL. CDR1 GTSNPN and CDR2 SVGIG come from the germline V gene (reference sequence). The CDR3 is 14 residues long. With 5 bases removed from V and 9 bases from J, the gap between germline ends came to 23 bases. Study-level findings and limits: Clonality went up at the time of ibrutinib response, stayed stable in sustained remission, and later dropped back toward its baseline level at progression.

Using immunoSEQ multiplex PCR, the repertoire was profiled, and TCRdb retains in-frame clones only, with some absent. The sample lists some 200,000 clones; over 60% were seen once. A note on this clone: The antigen is unknown.

This material consisted of PBMCs, taken after 24 months of ibrutinib treatment. This chain links TRBV30 with TRBJ2-7; possibly TRBD2 for D (7 bases). This TCR was sampled from a human donor with chronic lymphocytic leukemia. As DNA, the CDR3 is TGTGCCTGGGGCGGGGGCCTACAGCCCCCGGTGCAGTACTTC. Protein sequence: CAWGGGLQPPVQYF. Full variable domain (outside the CDR3, taken from reference TRBV30 and TRBJ2-7): SQTIHQWPATLVQPVGSPLSLECTVEGTSNPNLYWYRQAAGRGLQLLFYSVGIGQISSEVPQNLSASRPQDRQFILSSKKLLLSDSGFYLCAWGGGLQPPVQYFGPGTRLTVT.